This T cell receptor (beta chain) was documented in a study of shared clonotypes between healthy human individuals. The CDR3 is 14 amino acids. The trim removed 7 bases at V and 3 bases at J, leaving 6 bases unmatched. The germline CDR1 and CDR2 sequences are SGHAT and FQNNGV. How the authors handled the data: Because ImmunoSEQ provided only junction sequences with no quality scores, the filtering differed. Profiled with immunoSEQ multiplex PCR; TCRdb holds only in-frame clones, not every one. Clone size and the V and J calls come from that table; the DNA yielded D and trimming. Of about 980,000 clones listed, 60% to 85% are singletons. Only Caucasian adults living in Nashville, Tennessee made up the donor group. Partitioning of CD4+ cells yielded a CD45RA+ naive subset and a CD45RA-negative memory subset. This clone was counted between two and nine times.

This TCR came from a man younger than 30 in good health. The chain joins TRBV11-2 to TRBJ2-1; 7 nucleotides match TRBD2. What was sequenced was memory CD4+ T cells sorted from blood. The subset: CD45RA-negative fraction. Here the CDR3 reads CASTHSGVYNEQFF. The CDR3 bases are TGTGCCAGCACCCACAGCGGGGTCTACAATGAGCAGTTCTTC.